The next 23 T cell receptor beta chains were all read from a single sample in a study of blood T cell repertoires in COVID-19 (dated by TCRdb to the early 2020s). Library preparation was by the immunoSEQ multiplex PCR assay. The table was pulled from immuneACCESS by TCRdb, which kept in-frame rearrangements only. Such tables lose some clones; where checked, under half of the loss comes from unresolved V genes, and the rest has no known cause. Recorded for this sample are over 200,000 clones; 87% of them occurred a single time. Together, the top ten hold approximately 6.2% of the sample. Sequenced: peripheral blood. Source of these receptors: a man in his fifties or sixties who had recovered from COVID-19.

The V and J genes are TRBV30 and TRBJ1-6; 10 positions match TRBD1. This CDR3 has 15 residues. Germline loops: CDR1 GTSNPN, CDR2 SVGIG (reference sequence). Trimming removed 4 bases from V and 10 bases from J; junction bases left unmatched: 10. CDR3 DNA sequence: TGTGCCTGGACCATTGCCGGGACAGGGGCCTCACCCCTCCACTTT. Its protein is CAWTIAGTGASPLHF.

This sequence joins TRBV30 and TRBJ2-4; a possible D gene is TRBD2 (7 bases). V dropped 0 bases and J dropped 7 bases, with 10 bases sitting between them. CDR1 and CDR2 from the germline V gene are GTSNPN and SVGIG (reference sequence). The CDR3 extends over 13 amino acids. The CDR3 DNA sequence: TGTGCCTGGAGTGTAGGGGGGGGCAACATTCAGTACTTC. It is translated as CAWSVGGGNIQYF.

The chain employs TRBV6-6 and TRBJ2-7; D remains unclear. V was cut by 4 bases and J by 1 base, with 8 bases left in between. CDR3 length: 13 amino acids. Germline V gene sequence: CDR1 MNHNY, CDR2 SVGAGI (reference sequence). The CDR3 DNA is TGTGCCAGCAGTTTGTACCGGTCCTACGAGCAGTACTTC. Its protein is CASSLYRSYEQYF.

V is TRBV2 and J is TRBJ1-2, with 9 bases that match TRBD1. Trimming cost V 3 bases and J 2 bases; bases outside gene matches: 4. The CDR3 runs to 15 residues. Germline assignment: CDR1 SNHLY and CDR2 FYNNEI. The CDR3 loop is CASSDRGTGNYGYTF. The CDR3 nucleotides read TGTGCCAGCAGTGATAGGGGGACAGGGAACTATGGCTACACCTTC.

The chain couples TRBV5-1 to TRBJ1-1; D is perhaps TRBD1 (6 bases). CDR1 SGHRS and CDR2 YFSETQ come from the germline V gene. V lost 4 bases, J lost 2 bases, and 15 bases lay in between. The CDR3 is 15 residues long. This chain's CDR3 is CASSAQQGINTEAFF. The CDR3 nucleotides are TGCGCCAGCAGCGCTCAACAGGGTATTAACACTGAAGCTTTCTTT. The full variable domain, rest sourced from reference TRBV5-1 and TRBJ1-1, is KAGVTQTPRYLIKTRGQQVTLSCSPISGHRSVSWYQQTPGQGLQFLFEYFSETQRNKGNFPGRFSGRQFSNSRSEMNVSTLELGDSALYLCASSAQQGINTEAFFGQGTRLTVV.

The chain employs TRBV11-2 and TRBJ2-3, with TRBD1 as a possible D gene (5 bases). V was cut by 1 base and J by 1 base, with 18 bases left in between. From germline, CDR1 is SGHAT and CDR2 FQNNGV. The CDR3 consists of 18 residues. The CDR3 DNA sequence: TGTGCCAGCAGCTTAGTCGTTCAGGGAAGAATCGGCACAGATACGCAGTATTTT. Translating gives CASSLVVQGRIGTDTQYF.

The chain links TRBV19 to TRBJ1-4; D is ambiguous. Germline loops: CDR1 LNHDA, CDR2 SQIVND (reference sequence). The V and J ends lost 7 bases and 7 bases respectively, with 10 bases between them. The CDR3 covers 12 residues. CDR3 loop: CASKEGGEKLFF. CDR3 bases: TGTGCCAGTAAGGAAGGCGGTGAAAAACTGTTTTTT.

The gene calls are TRBV9 and TRBJ1-1; maybe TRBD1 (5 bases). This CDR3 comprises 17 residues. Per germline, CDR1 SGDLS and CDR2 YYNGEE. The V end was cut by 4 bases, the J end by 0 bases, with 19 bases between. DNA for the CDR3: TGTGCCAGCAGCCCACAATTACGGACAACCCTGAACACTGAAGCTTTCTTT. The encoded protein is CASSPQLRTTLNTEAFF. Based on the CDR3 plus reference TRBV9 and TRBJ1-1, the full variable domain is DSGVTQTPKHLITATGQRVTLRCSPRSGDLSVYWYQQSLDQGLQFLIQYYNGEERAKGNILERFSAQQFPDLHSELNLSSLELGDSALYFCASSPQLRTTLNTEAFFGQGTRLTVV.

This chain uses TRBV6-1 with TRBJ1-1; D ambiguous. Trimming stripped 3 bases from V and 1 base from J, with 9 bases between. The CDR3 runs 14 residues. Germline V gene lookup returns CDR1 MNHNS and CDR2 SASEGT. Written as DNA, the CDR3 is TGTGCCAGCAGTGAGTTAGTTAAGAACACTGAAGCTTTCTTT. Translated: CASSELVKNTEAFF.

This rearrangement joins TRBV30 to TRBJ1-2; 7 nucleotides agree with TRBD1. The V and J ends lost 2 bases and 8 bases, in that order; junction bases with no gene match: 5. This CDR3 is 12 amino acids long. Germline V gives CDR1 GTSNPN, CDR2 SVGIG (reference sequence). The CDR3 nucleotides read TGTGCCTGGAGTACAGGGGTGGGAGGCTACACCTTC. Translated, it gives CAWSTGVGGYTF.

The chain combines TRBV19 with TRBJ1-2; D may be TRBD1 (6 bases). Between the trimmed V and J ends, which lost 5 bases and 8 bases, there was a span of 33 bases. The V gene's germline CDR1 is LNHDA and CDR2 SQIVND (reference sequence). The CDR3 has 19 amino acids. CDR3 bases: TGTGCCAGTAGTCTCCAGAACTCAGGGGCCCGGACGTTCAATGGAGGCTACACCTTC. Amino acids: CASSLQNSGARTFNGGYTF.

The J gene is TRBJ1-1, the V gene TRBV6-5; a weak D match, TRBD1 (5 bases). Germline V CDR1 and CDR2: MNHEY, SVGAGI. The CDR3 sequence is 13 residues long. V dropped 11 bases and J dropped 4 bases, with 17 bases sitting between them. CDR3 sequence (DNA): TGTGCCTGCTCGGTGTGGGGCAGCACTGAAGCTTTCTTT. Translated: CACSVWGSTEAFF.

The chain has TRBV6-6 and TRBJ1-1; D is possibly TRBD1 (5 bases). The V gene's germline CDR1 is MNHNY and CDR2 SVGAGI (reference sequence). V dropped 2 bases and J dropped 2 bases, with 15 bases sitting between them. This CDR3 is 16 amino acids long. Here the CDR3 DNA reads TGTGCCAGCAGTTACGAGTGGCGGGGGGAAAACACTGAAGCTTTCTTT. This translates into CASSYEWRGENTEAFF.

V is TRBV7-2 and J is TRBJ2-3; weak D call: TRBD2 (6 bases). Per germline, CDR1 SGHTA and CDR2 FQGNSA. CDR3 length equals 13 residues. Trimming removed 2 bases from V and 5 bases from J, with 8 bases in between. CDR3 in amino acids: CASSLLALDTQYF. The DNA of the CDR3 is TGTGCCAGCAGCTTACTAGCGCTAGATACGCAGTATTTT.

The chain joins TRBV10-1 to TRBJ2-7, with 7 bases identical to TRBD2. Germline CDR1 reads WNHNN; CDR2 reads SYGVQD (reference sequence). The CDR3 runs to 14 residues. V trimming: 9 bases; J trimming: 7 bases; junction bases outside the gene matches: 15. The CDR3 protein is CASREASLGGEQYF. CDR3 bases: TGCGCCAGTCGAGAGGCTTCCCTGGGAGGGGAGCAGTACTTC.

This rearrangement joins TRBV10-3 to TRBJ1-5, with D tentatively TRBD1 (5 bases). Trimming took 0 bases from V and 5 from J, leaving 11 bases between them. The CDR3 totals 15 residues. Germline lookup yields CDR1 ENHRY and CDR2 SYGVKD. CDR3 amino acids: CAISESAGKDQPQHF. Here the CDR3 DNA reads TGTGCCATCAGTGAGTCGGCAGGGAAGGATCAGCCCCAGCATTTT.

The chain is built from TRBV6-5 and TRBJ1-1; TRBD1 is a possible D gene (5 bases). In germline, CDR1 is MNHEY, CDR2 SVGAGI. CDR3 size: 11 residues. Trimming took 6 bases from V and 7 from J, leaving 9 bases between them. This CDR3 reads CASSADSEAFF. As DNA, the CDR3 is TGTGCCAGCAGCGCCGACAGTGAAGCTTTCTTT.

This clone was counted only a few times. The chain has TRBV3-1 (or the pseudogene TRBV3-2) and TRBJ1-2; D remains ambiguous. With 1 base removed from V and 6 bases from J, the gap between germline ends came to 15 bases. CDR3 length: 15 residues. Germline values: CDR1 LGHDT, CDR2 YNNKEL (reference sequence). In DNA, the CDR3 is TGTGCCAGCAGCCAAGGGCCCGGCCAGGTAAATGGCTACACCTTC. It specifies CASSQGPGQVNGYTF.

The rearrangement links TRBV27 to TRBJ1-3; D not resolved. This CDR3 spans 16 amino acids. Trimming removed 5 bases at V and 7 bases at J, with 21 bases between. Looked up from germline, CDR1 is MNHEY and CDR2 is SMNVEV (reference sequence). CDR3 bases: TGTGCCAGCAGTCCCTCGGTTGGTTCGGGTACGAACACCATATATTTT. Protein sequence: CASSPSVGSGTNTIYF.

The rearrangement joins TRBV5-1 to TRBJ1-5, with D unclear. This CDR3 comprises 15 residues. Trimming shortened V by 5 bases and J by 2 bases, and 14 bases separated the two germline ends. The germline V gene has CDR1 SGHRS and CDR2 YFSETQ. The CDR3 bases are TGCGCCAGCAGTAGGGAGGGAATGGGCAATCAGCCCCAGCATTTT. Translated, it gives CASSREGMGNQPQHF.

V is TRBV5-1 and J is TRBJ2-3, with TRBD1 identical over 7 bases. The length of the CDR3 is 14 residues. J lost 3 bases, V lost 2 bases, and 3 bases had no gene match. Germline CDR1 SGHRS, CDR2 YFSETQ. DNA of the CDR3: TGCGCCAGCAGCTTTAAACAGGGGACAGATACGCAGTATTTT. This translates into CASSFKQGTDTQYF.

The chain combines TRBV19 with TRBJ2-5, with a weak D call TRBD2 (7 bases). V shed 6 bases and J shed 5 bases, with 19 bases lying between them. CDR3 size: 15 residues. CDR1 is LNHDA and CDR2 is SQIVND in the germline V gene (reference sequence). The chain's CDR3 is CASSAQGGTAETQYF. CDR3 bases: TGTGCCAGTAGCGCACAGGGAGGGACGGCGGAGACCCAGTACTTC.

This clone appeared a few times. J is TRBJ2-7 and V is TRBV6-6, with 10 positions matching TRBD1. V lost 10 bases and J lost 7; bases outside the gene matches: 13. The CDR3 runs to 14 residues. Germline V gene sequence: CDR1 MNHNY, CDR2 SVGAGI (reference sequence). The CDR3 DNA is TGTGCCATCGCGACGGGACAGGGGACGGGGGAGCAGTACTTC. It specifies CAIATGQGTGEQYF.